The rows below give T cell receptor beta chains drawn from one sample of a study of blood T cell repertoires in COVID-19. Data came from immunoSEQ multiplex PCR; TCRdb stores just in-frame clones and leaves some out. The repertoire holds 270,000 or so clones, with approximately 84% as singletons. The sample taken for sequencing was PBMCs or T cells enriched from blood (not recorded which). These TCRs come from a woman aged 50 to 60 who had been exposed to COVID-19. CDR3s include the opening cysteine and the closing phenylalanine or tryptophan. A D gene is named only where the DNA matches it firmly. Size is omitted from some rows. Given values are once, few, many or a class for expanded clones.

TRBV27,TRBJ2-7,NA,NA,CASSPRGLYEQYF,TGTGCCAGCAGTCCCAGAGGGCTCTACGAGCAGTACTTC
TRBV7-2,TRBJ1-1,once,NA,CASSLVGGDTEAFF,TGTGCCAGCAGCTTAGTAGGGGGGGACACTGAAGCTTTCTTT
TRBV7-6,TRBJ1-1,NA,NA,CASSSRGDTEAFF,TGTGCCAGCAGCTCCAGGGGAGACACTGAAGCTTTCTTT
TRBV2,TRBJ1-5,NA,TRBD1,CASSDGGEGARQPQHF,TGTGCCAGCAGTGACGGGGGAGAGGGGGCGCGGCAGCCCCAGCATTTT
TRBV14,TRBJ1-2,once,TRBD1,CASSQFAGTEDYGYTF,TGTGCCAGCAGCCAGTTCGCCGGGACAGAGGACTATGGCTACACCTTC
TRBV23-1,TRBJ1-5,once,TRBD1,CASSPADRGPQPQHF,TGCGCCAGCAGTCCCGCTGACAGGGGGCCTCAGCCCCAGCATTTT
TRBV5-4,TRBJ1-1,NA,NA,CASTSDGAEAFF,TGTGCCAGCACCTCAGACGGAGCTGAAGCTTTCTTT
TRBV30,TRBJ1-2,NA,TRBD1,CAWIRTGRNYGYTF,TGTGCCTGGATTAGGACAGGGAGAAACTATGGCTACACCTTC
TRBV7-8,TRBJ1-1,NA,NA,CASSGSWGRATEAFF,TGTGCCAGCAGCGGGTCGTGGGGCAGGGCCACTGAAGCTTTCTTT
TRBV5-1,TRBJ2-2,NA,NA,CASSFEVGTGELFF,TGCGCCAGCAGCTTTGAGGTGGGCACCGGGGAGCTGTTTTTT
TRBV7-3,TRBJ2-1,few,TRBD2,CASSSGTSGGSSEQFF,TGTGCCAGCAGCTCCGGGACTAGCGGGGGGTCTAGTGAGCAGTTCTTC
TRBV30,TRBJ1-1,NA,NA,CAFLRGGVEAFF,TGTGCCTTCCTCAGGGGAGGGGTCGAAGCTTTCTTT
TRBV27,TRBJ1-5,NA,NA,CASSLTGYPPNQPQHF,TGTGCCAGCAGTCTTACAGGGTACCCTCCCAATCAGCCCCAGCATTTT
TRBV19,TRBJ1-6,NA,TRBD1,CASSYSRDRTPNSPLHF,TGTGCCAGTAGCTACTCCCGGGACAGGACTCCTAATTCACCCCTCCACTTT
TRBV27,TRBJ2-5,NA,NA,CASTTAGGTQYF,TGTGCCAGCACTACAGCCGGGGGGACCCAGTACTTC
TRBV2,TRBJ1-1,NA,NA,CASSEGGRSTEAFF,TGTGCCAGCAGTGAAGGGGGGAGGAGCACTGAAGCTTTCTTT
TRBV2,TRBJ1-5,NA,NA,CASSAGFSNQPQHF,TGTGCCAGCAGTGCAGGATTTAGCAATCAGCCCCAGCATTTT
TRBV2,TRBJ1-1,NA,NA,CASSERAMNTEAFF,TGTGCCAGCAGTGAGCGGGCGATGAACACTGAAGCTTTCTTT
TRBV10-2,TRBJ2-1,NA,TRBD1,CASRDTGGYEQFF,TGCGCCAGCAGGGATACAGGGGGCTATGAGCAGTTCTTC
TRBV6-4,TRBJ2-2,once,NA,CASKGAGELFF,TGTGCCAGCAAAGGGGCCGGGGAGCTGTTTTTT
TRBV11-2,TRBJ1-1,NA,TRBD1,CASHPGGRLNTEAFF,TGTGCCAGCCACCCAGGGGGGAGATTGAACACTGAAGCTTTCTTT
TRBV11-2,TRBJ2-7,NA,NA,CASSARVGRVGQYF,TGTGCCAGCAGCGCCCGAGTAGGCAGGGTCGGGCAGTACTTC
TRBV7-2,TRBJ2-1,NA,TRBD1,CASSPVPGQSNEQFF,TGTGCCAGCAGCCCAGTCCCGGGACAGTCCAATGAGCAGTTCTTC
TRBV5-1,TRBJ2-2,NA,NA,CASSLSGNTGELFF,TGCGCCAGCAGCTTGAGCGGGAACACCGGGGAGCTGTTTTTT
TRBV6-5,TRBJ2-7,NA,TRBD1,CASSFTGGRGEQYF,TGTGCCAGCAGTTTTACAGGGGGCCGGGGCGAGCAGTACTTC
TRBV19,TRBJ2-2,NA,NA,CASSVAKGTGELFF,TGTGCCAGTTCCGTTGCAAAGGGGACCGGGGAGCTGTTTTTT
TRBV5-1,TRBJ1-2,once,NA,CASRVGGQYGYTF,TGCGCCAGCAGGGTGGGAGGGCAGTATGGCTACACCTTC
TRBV5-4,TRBJ2-3,NA,NA,CASSSGLRGSTDTQYF,TGTGCCAGCAGCTCTGGTCTCAGGGGAAGCACAGATACGCAGTATTTT
TRBV5-1,TRBJ1-2,NA,NA,CASSLLYPNYGYTF,TGCGCCAGCAGCTTACTCTATCCAAACTATGGCTACACCTTC
TRBV5-1,TRBJ1-1,NA,TRBD1,CASSRGQGGLYKVNYEAFF,TGCGCCAGCAGCCGGGGACAGGGGGGCCTGTATAAGGTAAACTATGAAGCTTTCTTT
TRBV5-6,TRBJ1-1,NA,NA,CASSRGALNTEAFF,TGTGCCAGCAGCCGGGGAGCTTTGAACACTGAAGCTTTCTTT
TRBV3-1/TRBV3-2,TRBJ2-5,NA,TRBD1,CASSPRQGRETQYF,TGTGCCAGCAGCCCACGACAGGGTCGGGAGACCCAGTACTTC
TRBV6-5,TRBJ1-6,NA,TRBD1,CASSLTGTGVSSPLHF,TGTGCCAGCAGTTTGACAGGGACTGGGGTGAGTTCACCCCTCCACTTT